This TCR beta chain was identified in a study (dated by TCRdb to between 2015 and 2016). A note on the overall study: The study examined whether tumor-infiltrating Tregs in breast cancer are drawn from blood Tregs or arise in situ by conversion from other CD4+ T cell subsets.

To purify naive CD4+ T cells, the Miltenyi Naive CD4+ T Cell Isolation kit was used, and CD25 microbeads served to deplete Tregs. Tregs, naive and memory CD4+ T cells from tumor, blood and ipsilateral draining lymph nodes of five breast cancer patients underwent full-length TCR alpha and beta sequencing. Tumor tissue and lymph nodes obtained by ipsilateral axillary dissection were perfused with PBS, cut into small pieces and digested using collagenase I and hyaluronidase. Sorted cell populations were confirmed by FACS to exceed 90% purity. Amplification of full-length TCR variable regions was done by 5' RACE PCR using constant-region reverse primers, and this step was followed by semi-nested PCR with Nested Universal Primer A. Using the ReliaPrep RNA Cell Miniprep System, total RNA was extracted, and the SMARTer RACE 5'/3' Kit was then used to reverse transcribe the RNA into 5'RACE-ready cDNA. Multiplex adaptors were used to barcode the full-length TCR alpha and beta libraries, which were then sequenced on an Illumina MiSeq. Processing in the source paper ran as follows. For each of nine subset-tissue groups, sequencing data from the five patients were pooled, and the groups were compared by unsupervised clustering of TCR gene usage. The Morisita-Horn index was used to calculate repertoire similarity, with shared sequences weighted according to their contribution to each repertoire. TCRdb applied fastp at Q25 and MiXCR to the public reads, then kept only in-frame beta chains. Rows with a matching CDR3 protein are joined into one entry that keeps the most common DNA and genes. The V and J calls here are based on TCRdb, not the publication. For this sample there are about 10,000 distinct CDR3 sequences; more than 45% appear just once. The ten most abundant clones make up around an eighth of the sample.

What the research found in general, with its limitations: The TCR gene usage of tumor memory CD4+ T cells clustered together with blood and lymph node memory CD4+ cells and with lymph node naive CD4+ cells. The greatest overlap of tumor-infiltrating Treg TCR alpha and beta sequences was observed with tumor naive CD4+ T cells, followed by blood naive CD4+ T cells. The validation in the larger cohort was limited to a single TCR beta V-J rearrangement instead of whole repertoires.

In the case of this clonotype: Its antigen has not been determined. No per-base quality is available; no much larger clone lies one base away.

The germline V gene provides CDR1 LGHNA and CDR2 YNFKEQ. Including cysteine and phenylalanine, the CDR3 has 16 amino acids. Only the CDR3 portion is preserved as DNA: 48 bases, with reading frame beginning at the first base. For this chain, trimming is 2 bases at the V end and 6 bases at the J end, and the number of junction bases without a gene match is 3. Specimen: tumor-infiltrating naive CD4+ T cells sorted from the breast tumor. The cell subset or site label here, explained by the study, means: naive CD4+ T cells, CD4+CD45RA+CD25-. The TCR comes from a female donor with breast cancer. Recombination linked TRBV4-2 to TRBJ2-3, with 15 junctional bases fitting TRBD2. The bases are TGTGCCAGCAGCCAATGGACTAGCGGGAGGGATGATACGCAGTATTTT. This sequence encodes CASSQWTSGRDDTQYF.